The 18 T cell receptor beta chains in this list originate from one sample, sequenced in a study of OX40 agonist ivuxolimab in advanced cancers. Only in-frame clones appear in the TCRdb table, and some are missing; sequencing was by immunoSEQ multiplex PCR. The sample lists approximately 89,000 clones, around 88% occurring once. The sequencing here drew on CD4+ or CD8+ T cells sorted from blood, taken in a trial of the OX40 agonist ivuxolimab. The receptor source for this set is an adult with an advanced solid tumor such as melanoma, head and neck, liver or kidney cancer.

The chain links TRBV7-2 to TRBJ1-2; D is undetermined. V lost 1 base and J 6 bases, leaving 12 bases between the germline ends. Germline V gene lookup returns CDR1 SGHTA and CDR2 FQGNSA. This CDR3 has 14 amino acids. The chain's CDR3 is CASSLEFGPDGYTF. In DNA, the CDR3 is TGTGCCAGCAGCTTAGAATTCGGGCCCGATGGCTACACCTTC.

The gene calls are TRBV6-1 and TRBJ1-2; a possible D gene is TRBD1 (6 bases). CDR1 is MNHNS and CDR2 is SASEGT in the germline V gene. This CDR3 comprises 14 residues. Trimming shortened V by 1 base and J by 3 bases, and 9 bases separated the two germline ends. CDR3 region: CASSEGTEYYGYTF. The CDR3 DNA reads TGTGCCAGCAGTGAAGGGACAGAATACTATGGCTACACCTTC.

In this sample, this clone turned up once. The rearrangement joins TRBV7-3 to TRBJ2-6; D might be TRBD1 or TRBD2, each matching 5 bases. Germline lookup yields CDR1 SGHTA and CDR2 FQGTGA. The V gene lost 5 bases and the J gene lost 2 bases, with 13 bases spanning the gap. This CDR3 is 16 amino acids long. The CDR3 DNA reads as TGTGCCAGCAGCCTGGGGGTCTTCCCTGGGGCCAACGTCCTGACTTTC. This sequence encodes CASSLGVFPGANVLTF. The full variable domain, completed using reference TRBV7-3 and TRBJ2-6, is GAGVSQTPSNKVTEKGKYVELRCDPISGHTALYWYRQSLGQGPEFLIYFQGTGAADDSGLPNDRFFAVRPEGSVSTLKIQRTERGDSAVYLCASSLGVFPGANVLTFGAGSRLTVL.

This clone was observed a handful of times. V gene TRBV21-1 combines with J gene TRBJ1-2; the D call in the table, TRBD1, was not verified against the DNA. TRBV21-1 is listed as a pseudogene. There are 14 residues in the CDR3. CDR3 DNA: TGTGCCAGCAGCCCGCGAAACAGGGGAATCGGCTACACCTTC. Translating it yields CASSPRNRGIGYTF.

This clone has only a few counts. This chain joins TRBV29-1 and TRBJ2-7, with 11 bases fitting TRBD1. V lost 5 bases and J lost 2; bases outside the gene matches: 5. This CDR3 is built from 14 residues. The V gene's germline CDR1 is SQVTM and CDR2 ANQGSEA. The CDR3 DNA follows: TGCAGCGTTATTCCGGGACAGGGGGCCTACGAGCAGTACTTC. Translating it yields CSVIPGQGAYEQYF.

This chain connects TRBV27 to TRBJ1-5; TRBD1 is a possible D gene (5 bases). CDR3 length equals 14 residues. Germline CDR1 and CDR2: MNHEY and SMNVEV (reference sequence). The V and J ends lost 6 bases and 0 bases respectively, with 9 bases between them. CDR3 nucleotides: TGTGCCAGCAGGCGGGGGAATAGCAATCAGCCCCAGCATTTT. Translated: CASRRGNSNQPQHF.

The CDR3 protein is CASRETGANEKLFF. The CDR3 DNA is TGCGCCAGCAGGGAGACGGGTGCGAATGAAAAACTGTTTTTT. This chain joins TRBV10-2 and TRBJ1-4; no clear D gene. The CDR3 length is 14 residues. The germline V gene has CDR1 WSHSY and CDR2 SAAADI. V dropped 6 bases and J dropped 5 bases, with 13 bases sitting between them.

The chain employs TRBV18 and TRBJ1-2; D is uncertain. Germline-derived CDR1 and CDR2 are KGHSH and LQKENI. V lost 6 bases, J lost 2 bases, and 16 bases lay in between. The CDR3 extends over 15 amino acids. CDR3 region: CASSPDLDGNYGYTF. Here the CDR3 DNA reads TGTGCCAGCTCTCCGGACCTAGATGGCAACTATGGCTACACCTTC.

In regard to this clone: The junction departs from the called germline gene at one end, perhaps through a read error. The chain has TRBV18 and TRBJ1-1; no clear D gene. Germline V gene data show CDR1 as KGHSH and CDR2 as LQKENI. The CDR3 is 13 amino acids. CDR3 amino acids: CASSYERETEVFF. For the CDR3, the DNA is TGTGCCAGCTCATATGAAAGGGAAACTGAAGTTTTCTTT.

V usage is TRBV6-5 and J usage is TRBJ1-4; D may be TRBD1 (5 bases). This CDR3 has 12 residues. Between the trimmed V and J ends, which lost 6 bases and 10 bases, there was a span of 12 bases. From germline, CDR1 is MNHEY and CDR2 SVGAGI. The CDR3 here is CASRASGGKLFF. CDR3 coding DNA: TGTGCCAGCAGGGCCTCGGGGGGAAAACTGTTTTTT.

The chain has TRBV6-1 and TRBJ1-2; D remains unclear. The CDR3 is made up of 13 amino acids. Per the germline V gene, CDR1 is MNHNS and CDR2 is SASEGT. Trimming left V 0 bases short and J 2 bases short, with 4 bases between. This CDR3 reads CASSEAVNYGYTF. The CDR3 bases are TGTGCCAGCAGTGAAGCGGTGAACTATGGCTACACCTTC.

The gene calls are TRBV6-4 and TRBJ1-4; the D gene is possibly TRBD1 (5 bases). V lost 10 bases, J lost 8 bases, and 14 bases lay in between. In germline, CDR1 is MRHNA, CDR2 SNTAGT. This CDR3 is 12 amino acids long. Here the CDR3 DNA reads TGTGCCAACCACGACAGCGGAGAAAAACTGTTTTTT. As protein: CANHDSGEKLFF.

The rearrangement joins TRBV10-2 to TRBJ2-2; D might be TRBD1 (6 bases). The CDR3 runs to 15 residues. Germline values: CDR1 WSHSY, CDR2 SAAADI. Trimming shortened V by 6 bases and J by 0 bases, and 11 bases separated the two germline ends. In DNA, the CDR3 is TGCGCCAGCAGGCCCGGGACATCGAACACCGGGGAGCTGTTTTTT. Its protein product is CASRPGTSNTGELFF.

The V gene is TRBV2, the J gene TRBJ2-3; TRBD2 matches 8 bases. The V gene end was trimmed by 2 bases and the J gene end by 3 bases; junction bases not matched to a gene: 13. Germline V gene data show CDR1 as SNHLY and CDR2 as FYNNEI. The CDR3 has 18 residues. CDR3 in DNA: TGTGCCAGCAGTGAACCGACACTCGCGGGGGGTGGTACAGATACGCAGTATTTT. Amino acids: CASSEPTLAGGGTDTQYF.

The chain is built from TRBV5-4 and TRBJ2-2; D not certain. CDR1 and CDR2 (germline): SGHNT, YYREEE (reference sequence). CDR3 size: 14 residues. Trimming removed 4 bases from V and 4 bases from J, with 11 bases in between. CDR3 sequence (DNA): TGTGCCAGCAGCGTTTCCCAGTTCACCGGGGAGCTGTTTTTT. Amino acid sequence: CASSVSQFTGELFF.

The CDR3 is CASQRWGGLNEQFF. For the CDR3, the DNA is TGTGCCAGCCAGAGGTGGGGGGGACTCAATGAGCAGTTCTTC. The chain employs TRBV5-6 and TRBJ2-1; 7 nucleotides match TRBD2. This CDR3 has 14 amino acids. Germline V gene data show CDR1 as SGHDT and CDR2 as YYEEEE. The V and J ends lost 7 bases and 6 bases, in that order; junction bases with no gene match: 10.

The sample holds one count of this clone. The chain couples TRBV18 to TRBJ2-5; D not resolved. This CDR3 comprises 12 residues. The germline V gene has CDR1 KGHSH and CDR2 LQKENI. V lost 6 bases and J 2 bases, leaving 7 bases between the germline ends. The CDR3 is CASSEAQETQYF. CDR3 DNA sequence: TGTGCCAGCTCCGAGGCTCAAGAGACCCAGTACTTC. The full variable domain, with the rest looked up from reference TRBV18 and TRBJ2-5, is NAGVMQNPRHLVRRRGQEARLRCSPMKGHSHVYWYRQLPEEGLKFMVYLQKENIIDESGMPKERFSAEFPKEGPSILRIQQVVRGDSAAYFCASSEAQETQYFGPGTRLLVL.

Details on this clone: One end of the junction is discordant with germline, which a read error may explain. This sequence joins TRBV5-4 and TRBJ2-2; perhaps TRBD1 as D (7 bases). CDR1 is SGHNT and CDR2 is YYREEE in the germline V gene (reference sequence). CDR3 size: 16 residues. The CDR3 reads CASSKKDRRDTEELFF. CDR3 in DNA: TGTGCCAGCAGCAAGAAGGACAGGAGGGACACCGAGGAGCTGTTTTTT.